The 9 T cell receptor beta chains given below trace back to one sample, sequenced in a study of T cells in Graves' hyperthyroidism and ophthalmopathy (dated by TCRdb to between 2019 and 2020). Library construction relied on multiplex PCR. The run used an Illumina HiSeq 2000. Amplification of TCR beta CDR3 regions was carried out from RNA transcripts. For the first round of RT-PCR on the TCR CDR3, the HTBI primer set was used together with the Qiagen OneStep RT-PCR kit. In TCRdb, the public reads were trimmed at Q25 with fastp and aligned with MiXCR, with productive beta chains retained. Entries are consolidated by CDR3 protein sequence, retaining the most common genes and DNA. The sample includes 300,000 to 450,000 distinct CDR3 sequences, with 15% to 19% observed a single time. The top ten clones comprise about 30% of the sample. The specimen sequenced was blood. Receptors were obtained from a woman younger than 35 with Graves' hyperthyroidism that later progressed to Graves' ophthalmopathy.

This clonotype was seen many times. This chain links TRBV28 with TRBJ2-3; the D gene is possibly TRBD2 (5 bases). Trimming left V 2 bases short and J 4 bases short, with 19 bases between. Per the germline V gene, CDR1 is MDHEN and CDR2 is SYDVKM. This CDR3 contains 17 residues. DNA of the CDR3: TGTGCCAGCAGTTTAACTAGGACGTGGAGTTCCGCAGATACGCAGTATTTT. Encoded protein: CASSLTRTWSSADTQYF.

This clonotype occurred many times. The gene calls are TRBV7-9 and TRBJ2-7; D is undetermined. V gave up 1 base and J gave up 0 bases, with 10 bases separating them. The CDR3 loop spans 15 amino acids. Germline assignment: CDR1 SEHNR and CDR2 FQNEAQ (reference sequence). CDR3 bases: TGTGCCAGCAGCTTAGGTCGGTTGAGCTCCTACGAGCAGTACTTC. The encoded protein is CASSLGRLSSYEQYF.

This clonotype was observed many times. The V and J genes are TRBV28 and TRBJ1-1, with 7 bases aligning to TRBD1. The CDR3 loop spans 14 amino acids. Germline V CDR1 and CDR2: MDHEN, SYDVKM. The ends lost 3 bases at V and 3 bases at J; junction bases unmatched: 4. The CDR3 is CASSLTGTDTEAFF. Here the CDR3 DNA reads TGTGCCAGCAGTTTGACAGGGACGGACACTGAAGCTTTCTTT.

The chain links TRBV7-9 to TRBJ2-7; TRBD1 matches 9 bases. Germline trimming cut 5 bases from V and 3 bases from J; bases unmatched to any gene: 11. Germline CDR1 and CDR2: SEHNR and FQNEAQ (reference sequence). This CDR3 comprises 16 residues. In nucleotides, the CDR3 is TGTGCCAGCAGCCCGAAATTCACAGGGGGCGTCTACGAGCAGTACTTC. Encoded protein: CASSPKFTGGVYEQYF.

This clonotype was observed a few times. This rearrangement joins TRBV5-6 to TRBJ2-7, with 7 positions matching TRBD1. The CDR3 covers 13 residues. Germline CDR1 is SGHDT and CDR2 is YYEEEE. J was trimmed by 3 bases and V by 4 bases; bases with no gene match: 4. The CDR3 region is CASSMGQFYEQYF. CDR3 bases: TGTGCCAGCAGCATGGGACAGTTCTACGAGCAGTACTTC.

The sample holds many counts of this clonotype. The chain combines TRBV10-3 with TRBJ2-4, with D perhaps given as TRBD1 or TRBD2 (5 bases each). With 10 bases removed from V and 5 bases from J, the gap between germline ends came to 12 bases. The CDR3 length is 12 residues. Germline V lookup: CDR1 ENHRY, CDR2 SYGVKD. CDR3 loop: CATGRDENIQYF. In nucleotides, the CDR3 is TGTGCCACCGGTCGGGACGAAAACATTCAGTACTTC.

This clonotype was recorded a few times. The J gene is TRBJ2-2, the V gene TRBV27, with a possible D match to TRBD1 (5 bases). Per the germline V gene, CDR1 is MNHEY and CDR2 is SMNVEV (reference sequence). The CDR3 is 12 amino acids. V dropped 4 bases and J dropped 7 bases, with 7 bases sitting between them. The CDR3 coding sequence is TGTGCCAGCAGTTGGGGCGGCGGGGAGCTGTTTTTT. This gives the protein CASSWGGGELFF.

This chain links TRBV5-4 with TRBJ2-7; 7 positions match TRBD2. Per the germline V gene, CDR1 is SGHNT and CDR2 is YYREEE (reference sequence). V lost 1 base and J lost 0; bases outside the gene matches: 1. The CDR3 sequence is 14 residues long. CDR3: CASSLWTSSYEQYF. CDR3 DNA sequence: TGTGCCAGCAGCTTGTGGACTAGCTCCTACGAGCAGTACTTC.

The gene calls are TRBV5-5 and TRBJ1-6; D may be TRBD1 (6 bases). The germline V gene encodes CDR1 SGHKS and CDR2 YYEKEE (reference sequence). The V gene lost 4 bases and the J gene lost 6 bases, with 11 bases spanning the gap. CDR3 length equals 14 residues. CDR3 coding DNA: TGTGCCAGCAGCAGGGGGGGGGTTAATTCACCCCTCCACTTT. This translates into CASSRGGVNSPLHF.